The 29 T cell receptor beta chains below come from one sample, sequenced in a study of blood T cell repertoires in COVID-19. Some clones are missing from TCRdb's copy, which holds only in-frame ones; the method was immunoSEQ multiplex PCR. The table shows 200,000 to 250,000 clones, with under 90% occurring only once. The sample comprised peripheral blood. The source is a man aged 45 to 65 with acute or convalescent COVID-19.

The V and J genes are TRBV3-1 (or the pseudogene TRBV3-2) and TRBJ1-2, with 9 positions matching TRBD1. The CDR3 length is 14 residues. After removal of 3 bases from V and 8 bases from J, the junction contained 7 bases not matched to a gene. The germline gives CDR1 LGHDT, CDR2 YNNKEL (reference sequence). CDR3 loop: CASSHSGTGKGYTF. The CDR3 region has the DNA TGTGCCAGCAGCCACTCCGGGACAGGGAAGGGCTACACCTTC.

The rearrangement uses TRBV5-1 and TRBJ1-2; 7 bases fit TRBD1. The CDR3 runs 14 residues. The V gene end was trimmed by 7 bases and the J gene end by 1 base; junction bases not matched to a gene: 7. The V gene's germline CDR1 is SGHRS and CDR2 YFSETQ. The CDR3 DNA sequence: TGCGCCAGCGCCACGGGACAGAATAACTATGGCTACACCTTC. It is translated as CASATGQNNYGYTF.

This clone was seen only a few times. The V and J genes are TRBV6-1 and TRBJ1-4; possibly TRBD1 for D (5 bases). The CDR3 runs to 12 residues. V gave up 3 bases and J gave up 16 bases, with 15 bases separating them. The germline gives CDR1 MNHNS, CDR2 SASEGT. The CDR3 region is CASSDYRTGEFF. The DNA for the CDR3 is TGTGCCAGCAGTGATTACCGGACGGGGGAGTTTTTT.

This chain uses TRBV18 with TRBJ2-1, with 10 bases identical to TRBD2. Germline CDR1 is KGHSH and CDR2 is LQKENI. The J segment lost 8 bases and the V segment lost 2 bases, leaving 9 bases of the junction unmatched. This CDR3 is built from 16 residues. DNA for the CDR3: TGTGCCAGCTCACCAACTTGGGCTAGCGGGGGAGATGAGCAGTTCTTC. As protein: CASSPTWASGGDEQFF.

V gene TRBV5-1 combines with J gene TRBJ2-1; TRBD1 agrees at 8 bases. With V trimmed by 4 bases and J by 5 bases, 5 bases remained unmatched. In germline, CDR1 is SGHRS, CDR2 YFSETQ. The CDR3 totals 14 residues. The CDR3 here is CASSAQGADNEQFF. The CDR3 bases are TGCGCCAGCAGCGCCCAGGGGGCGGACAATGAGCAGTTCTTC.

This rearrangement joins TRBV7-2 to TRBJ2-7; D not resolved. This CDR3 contains 13 residues. Trimming cost V 2 bases and J 4 bases, with 9 bases left between them. Per the germline V gene, CDR1 is SGHTA and CDR2 is FQGNSA. The CDR3 DNA sequence: TGTGCCAGCAGCTTAACGCGGCAATACGAGCAGTACTTC. Amino acids: CASSLTRQYEQYF.

V and J are TRBV2 and TRBJ1-2, with D hard to call. The CDR3 runs 14 residues. V was trimmed by 4 bases and J by 4 bases, leaving 13 bases between them. Germline assignment: CDR1 SNHLY and CDR2 FYNNEI. The CDR3 loop is CASSAYLEVYGYTF. The CDR3 coding sequence is TGTGCCAGCAGTGCATACCTGGAGGTCTATGGCTACACCTTC. The whole variable domain, remainder taken from reference TRBV2 and TRBJ1-2, is EPEVTQTPSHQVTQMGQEVILRCVPISNHLYFYWYRQILGQKVEFLVSFYNNEISEKSEIFDDQFSVERPDGSNFTLKIRSTKLEDSAMYFCASSAYLEVYGYTFGSGTRLTVV.

CDR3 sequence: CATSAGTGSVRDTQYF. In DNA, the CDR3 is TGTGCCACCAGCGCCGGGACAGGGTCGGTAAGAGATACGCAGTATTTT. This sequence joins TRBV24-1 and TRBJ2-3; TRBD1 aligns across 9 bases. This CDR3 is 16 amino acids long. V lost 7 bases to trimming and J lost 5 bases; unmatched junction nucleotides: 12. Germline loops: CDR1 KGHDR, CDR2 SFDVKD.

V is TRBV5-8 and J is TRBJ2-1; TRBD2 aligns across 10 bases. V shed 6 bases, J shed 3 bases, and the junction held 18 bases outside the gene matches. CDR3 length equals 19 residues. CDR1 and CDR2 (germline): SGHTS, YDEGEE. The CDR3 DNA sequence: TGTGCCAGCACTTACTTCGCACGTTGGGGACTAGCGAACTACAATGAGCAGTTCTTC. Translation gives CASTYFARWGLANYNEQFF.

This chain links TRBV6-5 with TRBJ1-6; the D is unclear. This CDR3 is built from 13 residues. The V and J ends lost 5 bases and 9 bases respectively, with 11 bases between them. CDR1 is MNHEY and CDR2 is SVGAGI in the germline V gene. CDR3: CASSRDISSPLHF. The CDR3 DNA is TGTGCCAGCAGTCGCGACATTTCTTCACCCCTCCACTTT.

CDR3 bases: TGCGCCAGCAGCTTGGCCGTTGCAGGGCCCTATAATTCACCCCTCCACTTT. Residues: CASSLAVAGPYNSPLHF. The chain links TRBV5-1 to TRBJ1-6; maybe TRBD1 (5 bases). CDR1 is SGHRS, CDR2 YFSETQ, per germline. The CDR3 is 17 amino acids. Trimming removed 0 bases from V and 2 bases from J, with 12 bases in between.

The gene calls are TRBV4-2 and TRBJ2-3, with TRBD1 as a possible D gene (5 bases). Germline V gene lookup returns CDR1 LGHNA and CDR2 YNFKEQ. Trimming cost V 0 bases and J 2 bases, with 27 bases left between them. This CDR3 has 21 amino acids. The CDR3, as DNA: TGTGCCAGCAGCCAAGATGTGGTAGGGGTGGGGTGGGCGGCCGCCACAGATACGCAGTATTTT. Its translation is CASSQDVVGVGWAAATDTQYF.

The chain links TRBV6-5 to TRBJ1-6, with 9 bases matching TRBD1. The germline V gene has CDR1 MNHEY and CDR2 SVGAGI. V trimming: 6 bases; J trimming: 7 bases; junction bases outside the gene matches: 7. The CDR3 extends over 15 amino acids. CDR3 nucleotides: TGTGCCAGCAGACGGGGGACAGGGCCAAATTCACCCCTCCACTTT. Its translation: CASRRGTGPNSPLHF.

The chain joins TRBV29-1 to TRBJ1-1; 7 bases agree with TRBD1. V trimming: 7 bases; J trimming: 0 bases; junction bases outside the gene matches: 2. This CDR3 region has 12 residues. CDR1 is SQVTM, CDR2 ANQGSEA, per germline. In DNA, the CDR3 is TGCAGCGCTGGACAGGTGAACACTGAAGCTTTCTTT. This codes for CSAGQVNTEAFF.

The chain has TRBV5-6 and TRBJ1-2, with 9 bases that match TRBD1. Germline lookup yields CDR1 SGHDT and CDR2 YYEEEE. V dropped 4 bases and J dropped 8; count of bases not matched to a gene: 15. The CDR3 is made up of 16 amino acids. DNA of the CDR3: TGTGCCAGCAGCCCTCCGGGACAGGGTATGATCTCGGGCTACACCTTC. Translation: CASSPPGQGMISGYTF.

In DNA form, the CDR3 reads TGTGCCAGCAGCCAAAAGGTGCTGAGGGAGACCCAGTACTTC. Translated, it gives CASSQKVLRETQYF. The chain couples TRBV14 to TRBJ2-5; no firm D call. Germline V CDR1 and CDR2: SGHDN, FVKESK. The V end was cut by 2 bases, the J end by 5 bases, with 12 bases between. The CDR3 consists of 14 residues.

The chain joins TRBV7-2 to TRBJ2-5; 7 bases are shared with TRBD2. The ends lost 11 bases at V and 2 bases at J; junction bases unmatched: 5. The germline V gene encodes CDR1 SGHTA and CDR2 FQGNSA. The length of the CDR3 is 12 residues. In nucleotides, the CDR3 is TGTGCCGCCGGGGGGAGTCAAGAGACCCAGTACTTC. Translating it yields CAAGGSQETQYF. Looking up the rest from reference TRBV7-2 and TRBJ2-5 gives the full variable domain: GAGVSQSPSNKVTEKGKDVELRCDPISGHTALYWYRQSLGQGLEFLIYFQGNSAPDKSGLPSDRFSAERTGGSVSTLTIQRTQQEDSAVYLCAAGGSQETQYFGPGTRLLVL.

The chain has TRBV7-6 and TRBJ2-5, with TRBD2 matching over 10 bases. Germline V gene data show CDR1 as SGHVS and CDR2 as FNYEAQ. Trimming took 0 bases from V and 6 from J; bases not matched to a gene: 7. CDR3 length equals 16 residues. The CDR3 DNA is TGTGCCAGCAGCTTAGCAGGGGCTAGCGGGGGACAGACCCAGTACTTC. This encodes CASSLAGASGGQTQYF. Full variable domain (rest looked up from reference TRBV7-6 and TRBJ2-5): GAGVSQSPRYKVTKRGQDVALRCDPISGHVSLYWYRQALGQGPEFLTYFNYEAQQDKSGLPNDRFSAERPEGSISTLTIQRTEQRDSAMYRCASSLAGASGGQTQYFGPGTRLLVL.

This chain joins TRBV30 and TRBJ1-1, with 7 bases fitting TRBD1. Losses at the gene ends were 3 bases for V and 1 base for J; bases not matched to a gene: 5. The CDR3 consists of 14 residues. CDR1 GTSNPN and CDR2 SVGIG come from the germline V gene (reference sequence). CDR3 in amino acids: CAWREKGANTEAFF. The CDR3 DNA is TGTGCCTGGAGGGAAAAGGGGGCGAACACTGAAGCTTTCTTT.

The chain joins TRBV7-9 to TRBJ2-5; 7 bases map to TRBD1. The germline V gene has CDR1 SEHNR and CDR2 FQNEAQ (reference sequence). Unmatched junction bases numbered 6, after V lost 7 bases and J lost 1 base. This CDR3 region has 14 residues. DNA of the CDR3: TGTGCCAGCACCGGAACAGGGGTCCAAGAGACCCAGTACTTC. Its protein product is CASTGTGVQETQYF.

The chain joins TRBV2 to TRBJ2-5, with 7 positions matching TRBD1. The CDR3 sequence is 13 residues long. In germline, CDR1 is SNHLY, CDR2 FYNNEI. V lost 8 bases to trimming and J lost 2 bases; unmatched junction nucleotides: 5. The CDR3 DNA reads TGTGCCAGCCGACAGGGCGGGCAAGAGACCCAGTACTTC. Protein product: CASRQGGQETQYF. Variable domain in full (rest from reference TRBV2 and TRBJ2-5): EPEVTQTPSHQVTQMGQEVILRCVPISNHLYFYWYRQILGQKVEFLVSFYNNEISEKSEIFDDQFSVERPDGSNFTLKIRSTKLEDSAMYFCASRQGGQETQYFGPGTRLLVL.

In its sample, this clone was seen once. The V and J genes are TRBV18 and TRBJ1-1; no clear D gene. Germline assignment: CDR1 KGHSH and CDR2 LQKENI. The CDR3 loop spans 15 amino acids. Deletions cut 3 bases from V and 1 base from J, with 12 bases between. The CDR3 sequence: CASSPYGGGNTEAFF. In nucleotides, the CDR3 is TGTGCCAGCTCACCCTACGGAGGAGGGAACACTGAAGCTTTCTTT.

The rearrangement links TRBV7-8 to TRBJ1-1; D uncertain. Germline values: CDR1 SGHVS, CDR2 FQNEAQ. The V and J ends lost 2 bases and 1 base respectively, with 8 bases between them. The CDR3 is 14 residues long. As DNA, the CDR3 is TGTGCCAGCAGCTTATTGGCCTCGAACACTGAAGCTTTCTTT. Translated, it gives CASSLLASNTEAFF.

This chain joins TRBV14 and TRBJ2-5; D is possibly TRBD2 (5 bases). This CDR3 has 15 amino acids. With 1 base removed from V and 5 bases from J, the gap between germline ends came to 14 bases. The germline gives CDR1 SGHDN, CDR2 FVKESK. CDR3: CASSQGRGSWETQYF. In DNA form, the CDR3 reads TGTGCCAGCAGCCAAGGAAGAGGGAGTTGGGAGACCCAGTACTTC.

This clone was observed once. This chain joins TRBV18 and TRBJ2-2; possible D gene TRBD2, 6 bases. Germline V gives CDR1 KGHSH, CDR2 LQKENI. With 3 bases removed from V and 4 bases from J, the gap between germline ends came to 12 bases. The CDR3 extends over 15 amino acids. Here the CDR3 reads CASSPEGVRTGELFF. In DNA, the CDR3 is TGTGCCAGCTCACCGGAGGGAGTACGCACCGGGGAGCTGTTTTTT.

The DNA of the CDR3 is TGTGCCAGCAGTGAGATAGGGGGCGCGGACACTGAAGCTTTCTTT. It yields the protein CASSEIGGADTEAFF. V and J are TRBV2 and TRBJ1-1; 7 bases fit TRBD1. Per the germline V gene, CDR1 is SNHLY and CDR2 is FYNNEI. The CDR3 has 15 residues. With 3 bases clipped from V and 3 bases from J, the junction kept 7 bases outside the gene matches.

The genes are TRBV6-5 and TRBJ2-3; 8 nucleotides match TRBD2. The CDR3 extends over 13 amino acids. Germline-derived CDR1 and CDR2 are MNHEY and SVGAGI. J lost 4 bases, V lost 10 bases, and 7 bases had no gene match. The CDR3 bases are TGTGCCACCCAGGCTAGCGGGCCAGATACGCAGTATTTT. Amino acids: CATQASGPDTQYF.

The chain recombines TRBV7-2 with TRBJ1-2, with D perhaps matching TRBD1 (5 bases). The CDR3 is 13 residues long. Deletions cut 4 bases from V and 4 bases from J, with 10 bases between. The germline gives CDR1 SGHTA, CDR2 FQGNSA. CDR3 sequence (DNA): TGTGCCAGCAGCTCACAGGTTTCCTATGGCTACACCTTC. Amino acid sequence: CASSSQVSYGYTF.

V usage is TRBV11-2 and J usage is TRBJ1-5; TRBD1 is a possible D gene (5 bases). Germline values: CDR1 SGHAT, CDR2 FQNNGV. Trimming took 1 base from V and 3 from J, leaving 10 bases between them. The CDR3 loop spans 15 amino acids. DNA for the CDR3: TGTGCCAGCAGCTTAGCGGGGGGAACCAATCAGCCCCAGCATTTT. This translates into CASSLAGGTNQPQHF. Supplemented by reference TRBV11-2 and TRBJ1-5, the full variable domain reads EAGVAQSPRYKIIEKRQSVAFWCNPISGHATLYWYQQILGQGPKLLIQFQNNGVVDDSQLPKDRFSAERLKGVDSTLKIQPAKLEDSAVYLCASSLAGGTNQPQHFGDGTRLSIL.